The source of this T cell receptor beta chain is a study of somatic mutations in cytotoxic T cells in rheumatoid arthritis. Study processing details: Matching published virus-specific TCRB sequences was rare for patient CD8+ clones that were larger than 1%. Data came from immunoSEQ multiplex PCR; TCRdb stores just in-frame clones and leaves some out. From that table come the V and J calls and clone size; the DNA was used to work out D and trimming. The data show 13,000 or so clones, around 68% seen once. The clonotype comes from an adult with rheumatoid arthritis. Sequencing was carried out using CD8+ T cells sorted from blood.

CDR3 protein: CASSQQGVRMRDTQYF. The CDR3 region has the DNA TGTGCCAGCAGCCAGCAGGGAGTCCGAATGAGGGATACGCAGTATTTT. The chain has TRBV9 and TRBJ2-3; TRBD1 or TRBD2 may be the D gene (5 bases each). Trimming removed 4 bases from V and 6 bases from J, with 21 bases in between. The CDR3 length is 16 residues. Germline CDR1 reads SGDLS; CDR2 reads YYNGEE.